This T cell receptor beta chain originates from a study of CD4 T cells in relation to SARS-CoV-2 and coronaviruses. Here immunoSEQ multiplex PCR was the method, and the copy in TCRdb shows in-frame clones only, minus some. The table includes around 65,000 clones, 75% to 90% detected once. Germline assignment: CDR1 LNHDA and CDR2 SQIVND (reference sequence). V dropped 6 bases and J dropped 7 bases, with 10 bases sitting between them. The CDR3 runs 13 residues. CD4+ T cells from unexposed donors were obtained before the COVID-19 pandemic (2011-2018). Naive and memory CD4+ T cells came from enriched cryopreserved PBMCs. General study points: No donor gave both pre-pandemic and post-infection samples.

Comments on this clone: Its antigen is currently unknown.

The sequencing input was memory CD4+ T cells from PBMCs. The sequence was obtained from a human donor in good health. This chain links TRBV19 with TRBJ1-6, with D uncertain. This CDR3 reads CASRSQDNSPLHF. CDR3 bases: TGTGCCAGTAGAAGCCAGGACAATTCACCCCTCCACTTT.